This passage covers 21 T cell receptor beta chains from one sample sequenced in a study of T cells after yellow fever vaccination. TCRdb analysed the 5' RACE reads with MiXCR anew, one entry per CDR3 protein. Found here are approximately 120,000 distinct CDR3 sequences, approximately 8.4% of them singletons; the top ten hold about two fifths. This sample comprised CD8+ T cells sorted from PBMCs, obtained on the day of the yellow fever booster vaccination. The receptors here all came from a young man who received the YFV17D yellow fever vaccine.

The chain recombines TRBV11-2 with TRBJ1-4; TRBD1 matches at 8 bases. The length of the CDR3 is 15 residues. Germline V CDR1 and CDR2: SGHAT, FQNNGV. With V trimmed by 3 bases and J by 8 bases, 8 bases remained unmatched. As DNA, the CDR3 is TGTGCCAGCAGCTTGGGGACCCACAGGGGGGAAAAACTGTTTTTT. Amino acids: CASSLGTHRGEKLFF. The complete variable domain, with remaining parts taken from reference TRBV11-2 and TRBJ1-4, reads EAGVAQSPRYKIIEKRQSVAFWCNPISGHATLYWYQQILGQGPKLLIQFQNNGVVDDSQLPKDRFSAERLKGVDSTLKIQPAKLEDSAVYLCASSLGTHRGEKLFFGSGTQLSVL.

This chain links TRBV2 with TRBJ2-1; maybe TRBD2 (6 bases). CDR3 length: 14 residues. Germline-derived CDR1 and CDR2 are SNHLY and FYNNEI. V lost 8 bases and J 3 bases, leaving 14 bases between the germline ends. The DNA of the CDR3 is TGTGCCAGCGGGGCCGGGACTGGCTACAATGAGCAGTTCTTC. As protein: CASGAGTGYNEQFF.

This clonotype has only a few counts. The chain is built from TRBV5-4 and TRBJ1-1; D is possibly TRBD1 (6 bases). Germline lookup yields CDR1 SGHNT and CDR2 YYREEE (reference sequence). The CDR3 sequence is 13 residues long. Trimming stripped 0 bases from V and 4 bases from J, with 7 bases between. Here the CDR3 DNA reads TGTGCCAGCAGCTTGGACAGGGTCACTGAAGCTTTCTTT. Translating gives CASSLDRVTEAFF.

The rearrangement uses TRBV13 and TRBJ1-3, with unresolved D. V was shortened by 1 base and J by 3 bases, with 7 bases between the two germline ends. Germline V lookup: CDR1 PRHDT, CDR2 FYEKMQ (reference sequence). The CDR3 has 14 residues. The CDR3 reads CASSLELDGNTIYF. The CDR3, as DNA: TGTGCCAGCAGCTTAGAGCTAGATGGAAACACCATATATTTT. Complete variable domain (other parts from reference TRBV13 and TRBJ1-3): AAGVIQSPRHLIKEKRETATLKCYPIPRHDTVYWYQQGPGQDPQFLISFYEKMQSDKGSIPDRFSAQQFSDYHSELNMSSLELGDSALYFCASSLELDGNTIYFGEGSWLTVV.

This clonotype has just a few counts. The V call is TRBV6-6, the J call TRBJ2-3; 9 bases match TRBD2. Germline trimming cut 5 bases from V and 1 base from J; bases unmatched to any gene: 4. CDR1 is MNHNY and CDR2 is SVGAGI in the germline V gene (reference sequence). CDR3 length equals 15 residues. The CDR3 here is CASSRRTSGTDTQYF. In DNA form, the CDR3 reads TGTGCCAGCAGTCGCCGGACTAGCGGCACAGATACGCAGTATTTT.

At least ten counts were recorded for this clonotype. V and J are TRBV7-9 and TRBJ2-7; D is undetermined. V was trimmed by 4 bases and J by 2 bases, leaving 6 bases between them. Germline V gene lookup returns CDR1 SEHNR and CDR2 FQNEAQ (reference sequence). CDR3 length: 12 residues. CDR3 amino acids: CASSSFAYEQYF. In DNA, the CDR3 is TGTGCCAGCAGCTCCTTTGCCTACGAGCAGTACTTC.

This clonotype turned up a few times. This chain connects TRBV27 to TRBJ2-1; maybe TRBD1 (6 bases). The germline V gene encodes CDR1 MNHEY and CDR2 SMNVEV (reference sequence). This CDR3 comprises 17 residues. V lost 6 bases and J lost 0, with 18 bases in between. CDR3 residues: CASSDEGYRVSYNEQFF. CDR3 nucleotides: TGTGCCAGCAGCGACGAGGGTTACAGGGTCTCCTACAATGAGCAGTTCTTC.

This chain joins TRBV10-2 and TRBJ1-2; weak D call: TRBD1 (6 bases). V lost 5 bases and J lost 2, with 21 bases in between. Germline CDR1 and CDR2: WSHSY and SAAADI. The CDR3 length is 17 residues. This CDR3 is CASSSPGTTYSNYGYTF. The CDR3 bases are TGCGCCAGCAGTAGTCCCGGGACAACCTATAGCAACTATGGCTACACCTTC.

This rearrangement joins TRBV7-7 to TRBJ2-7; D is unclear. The length of the CDR3 is 14 residues. Germline V gene sequence: CDR1 SSHAT, CDR2 FNYEAQ (reference sequence). The CDR3 loop reads CASSLVRVAYEQYV. In nucleotides, the CDR3 is TGTGCTAGCAGCCTTGTTAGGGTAGCCTACGAGCAGTACGTC.

V is TRBV7-9 and J is TRBJ1-1, with 9 bases that match TRBD1. This CDR3 has 17 residues. Germline CDR1 SEHNR, CDR2 FQNEAQ (reference sequence). Losses at the gene ends were 5 bases for V and 0 bases for J; bases not matched to a gene: 10. In DNA, the CDR3 is TGTGCCAGCAGCCCAAGGACAGGGGATACAATGAACACTGAAGCTTTCTTT. Protein product: CASSPRTGDTMNTEAFF.

This clonotype was detected ten times or more. The V gene is TRBV3-1, the J gene TRBJ2-1, with TRBD1 matching over 7 bases. The CDR3 sequence is 16 residues long. The trim removed 1 base at V and 4 bases at J, leaving 7 bases unmatched. From germline, CDR1 is LGHDT and CDR2 YNNKEL (reference sequence). The CDR3 region has the DNA TGTGCCAGCAGCCAAGGGGTAAGGGACAGTTACAATGAGCAGTTCTTC. Translated: CASSQGVRDSYNEQFF.

In its sample, this clonotype was seen a few times. The chain employs TRBV5-1 and TRBJ1-1; 7 nucleotides align to TRBD1. Trimming at V came to 4 bases and at J to 5 bases, leaving 8 bases not matched to a gene. This CDR3 has 14 amino acids. In germline, CDR1 is SGHRS, CDR2 YFSETQ. CDR3 residues: CASSLRQGWTEAFF. The CDR3 nucleotides read TGCGCCAGCAGCCTTCGACAGGGTTGGACTGAAGCTTTCTTT.

This clonotype was seen many times. The chain uses TRBV24-1 and TRBJ2-1; the D gene could be TRBD1 or TRBD2 (5 bases each). The CDR3 consists of 14 residues. The V end was cut by 10 bases, the J end by 8 bases, with 20 bases between. Looked up from germline, CDR1 is KGHDR and CDR2 is SFDVKD. DNA for the CDR3: TGTGCCACGCGAACGGCCTCCCCGGGGCATGAGCAGTTCTTC. This encodes CATRTASPGHEQFF.

The chain recombines TRBV7-2 with TRBJ2-7, with D maybe TRBD2 (6 bases). Germline loops: CDR1 SGHTA, CDR2 FQGNSA. The CDR3 contains 18 residues. V lost 1 base to trimming and J lost 2 bases, with 21 bases between them. The CDR3 DNA reads as TGTGCCAGCAGCTTAGAGGGCCCGGGGGAGTTGAGCCCCTACGAGCAGTACTTC. This translates into CASSLEGPGELSPYEQYF.

The chain recombines TRBV6-5 with TRBJ2-1; 7 bases match TRBD2. The CDR3 has 14 residues. V dropped 3 bases and J dropped 5; count of bases not matched to a gene: 4. The germline V gene has CDR1 MNHEY and CDR2 SVGAGI. As DNA, the CDR3 is TGTGCCAGCAGTTATTTGGGGACTAACAATGAGCAGTTCTTC. Protein: CASSYLGTNNEQFF.

The gene calls are TRBV19 and TRBJ2-2; D is ambiguous. The CDR3 is made up of 13 amino acids. Germline-derived CDR1 and CDR2 are LNHDA and SQIVND (reference sequence). Trimming shortened V by 7 bases and J by 1 base, and 7 bases separated the two germline ends. The CDR3 protein is CASTWGNTGELFF. The CDR3 nucleotides read TGTGCCAGTACCTGGGGGAACACCGGGGAGCTGTTTTTT. Full variable domain (missing parts from reference TRBV19 and TRBJ2-2): DGGITQSPKYLFRKEGQNVTLSCEQNLNHDAMYWYRQDPGQGLRLIYYSQIVNDFQKGDIAEGYSVSREKKESFPLTVTSAQKNPTAFYLCASTWGNTGELFFGEGSRLTVL.

A few counts support this clonotype. This chain links TRBV29-1 with TRBJ2-7; D may be TRBD1 (7 bases). Deletions cut 3 bases from V and 2 bases from J, with 11 bases between. Looked up from germline, CDR1 is SQVTM and CDR2 is ANQGSEA. The CDR3 is made up of 13 amino acids. The CDR3 protein is CSVEEGATYEQYF. CDR3 nucleotide sequence: TGCAGCGTTGAGGAGGGGGCAACCTACGAGCAGTACTTC.

V usage is TRBV7-8 and J usage is TRBJ2-7; 9 nucleotides align to TRBD1. After removal of 1 base from V and 4 bases from J, the junction contained 8 bases not matched to a gene. The CDR3 is 16 residues long. Germline CDR1 is SGHVS and CDR2 is FQNEAQ. CDR3 sequence (DNA): TGTGCCAGCAGCTTAGGGACCCGGGACAGGGTGTACGAGCAGTACTTC. Translating gives CASSLGTRDRVYEQYF.

This clonotype was recorded many times. This chain joins TRBV29-1 and TRBJ2-5; D is perhaps TRBD1 (6 bases). V lost 4 bases and J lost 3, with 15 bases in between. The V gene's germline CDR1 is SQVTM and CDR2 ANQGSEA. CDR3 length: 14 amino acids. This CDR3 reads CSVVPGHREETQYF. In DNA, the CDR3 is TGCAGCGTTGTCCCGGGACATCGAGAAGAGACCCAGTACTTC.

The chain uses TRBV20-1 and TRBJ2-3; D uncertain. The length of the CDR3 is 15 residues. Trimming removed 1 base from V and 0 bases from J, with 11 bases in between. Germline values: CDR1 DFQATT, CDR2 SNEGSKA (reference sequence). The CDR3: CSARVTRASTDTQYF. DNA for the CDR3: TGCAGTGCTAGAGTGACCAGAGCTAGCACAGATACGCAGTATTTT.

The J gene is TRBJ1-1, the V gene TRBV5-1, with D perhaps TRBD1 (5 bases). The V end lost 1 base, the J end lost 1 base, and 11 bases lay between the germline ends. CDR1 and CDR2 (germline): SGHRS, YFSETQ. The CDR3 extends over 15 amino acids. The CDR3: CASSLYPRANTEAFF. The CDR3 DNA follows: TGCGCCAGCAGCTTGTATCCCAGGGCGAACACTGAAGCTTTCTTT.